Below, 17 T cell receptor beta chains from the same sample are listed, as sequenced in a study of T cell responses to AZD1222 COVID-19 vaccine. Using immunoSEQ multiplex PCR, the repertoire was profiled, and TCRdb retains in-frame clones only, with some absent. Altogether about 150,000 clones are present, roughly 91% being singletons, with the ten largest covering approximately 2.1%. The source was peripheral blood, collected on day 0 of AZD1222 vaccination. Receptors were obtained from an adult in good health.

The V and J genes are TRBV7-8 and TRBJ2-5; 12 nucleotides line up with TRBD2. CDR3 length: 20 residues. Germline loops: CDR1 SGHVS, CDR2 FQNEAQ. With V trimmed by 1 base and J by 4 bases, 16 bases remained unmatched. The CDR3 DNA sequence: TGTGCCAGCAGCTTAGGGGGTCTAGCGGGAGGGCCGAAGGTGGGAGAGACCCAGTACTTC. Encoded protein: CASSLGGLAGGPKVGETQYF.

The chain has TRBV21-1 and TRBJ1-2. TRBV21-1 corresponds to a pseudogene. The CDR3 has 17 amino acids. CDR3 loop: CASSKGGHRAANYGYTF. CDR3 coding DNA: TGTGCCAGCAGCAAGGGGGGCCACAGGGCCGCTAACTATGGCTACACCTTC.

The V call is TRBV7-2, the J call TRBJ2-3; tentative D call: TRBD1 (6 bases). The CDR3 spans 17 residues. Trimming removed 1 base at V and 0 bases at J, with 14 bases between. Germline loops: CDR1 SGHTA, CDR2 FQGNSA. CDR3 DNA: TGTGCCAGCAGCTTAGTGGGGGCCCCCACTAGCACAGATACGCAGTATTTT. This sequence encodes CASSLVGAPTSTDTQYF. The full variable domain, its missing parts supplied by reference TRBV7-2 and TRBJ2-3, is GAGVSQSPSNKVTEKGKDVELRCDPISGHTALYWYRQSLGQGLEFLIYFQGNSAPDKSGLPSDRFSAERTGGSVSTLTIQRTQQEDSAVYLCASSLVGAPTSTDTQYFGPGTRLTVL.

V gene TRBV11-2 combines with J gene TRBJ1-2, with 9 positions matching TRBD1. Germline CDR1 SGHAT, CDR2 FQNNGV. The J segment lost 4 bases and the V segment lost 5 bases, leaving 14 bases of the junction unmatched. The CDR3 sequence is 17 residues long. CDR3 region: CASSKRTGDTGIYGYTF. CDR3 DNA sequence: TGTGCCAGCAGCAAAAGGACAGGGGATACGGGAATCTATGGCTACACCTTC.

The count of this clone is one. The V call is TRBV19, the J call TRBJ2-7; D unclear. The CDR3 loop spans 16 amino acids. V lost 5 bases and J 0 bases, leaving 17 bases between the germline ends. The germline V gene encodes CDR1 LNHDA and CDR2 SQIVND (reference sequence). The CDR3 region is CASSEDGLQSSYEQYF. CDR3 bases: TGTGCCAGTAGTGAGGATGGCCTCCAGAGCTCCTACGAGCAGTACTTC.

The genes are TRBV5-4 and TRBJ2-7; D gene unclear. Trimming removed 5 bases at V and 3 bases at J, with 15 bases between. CDR3 size: 14 residues. Looked up from germline, CDR1 is SGHNT and CDR2 is YYREEE (reference sequence). Here the CDR3 reads CASSTDGNFYEQYF. The DNA for the CDR3 is TGTGCCAGCAGTACAGACGGAAACTTCTACGAGCAGTACTTC.

The J gene is TRBJ1-2, the V gene TRBV10-3; 8 bases align to TRBD1. The CDR3 is made up of 18 amino acids. Trimming at V came to 2 bases and at J to 6 bases, leaving 17 bases not matched to a gene. Germline V lookup: CDR1 ENHRY, CDR2 SYGVKD. Here the CDR3 reads CAISESDAGGVKVHGYTF. The CDR3 nucleotides read TGTGCCATCAGTGAGAGTGACGCAGGGGGCGTGAAGGTGCATGGCTACACCTTC.

J is TRBJ2-3 and V is TRBV2; D remains ambiguous. With 4 bases removed from V and 4 bases from J, the gap between germline ends came to 6 bases. Per the germline V gene, CDR1 is SNHLY and CDR2 is FYNNEI. The CDR3 length is 12 residues. The CDR3 DNA reads as TGTGCCAGCAGTGCGACACCAGATACGCAGTATTTT. Its protein product is CASSATPDTQYF.

The rearrangement joins TRBV29-1 to TRBJ1-4; a weak D match, TRBD1 (5 bases). Trimming pared 7 bases from V and 8 bases from J, leaving 14 bases between. The germline gives CDR1 SQVTM, CDR2 ANQGSEA. This CDR3 comprises 12 residues. Here the CDR3 reads CSGWGIGEKLFF. The CDR3 DNA sequence: TGCAGCGGATGGGGGATAGGAGAAAAACTGTTTTTT.

The chain carries TRBV7-8 and TRBJ1-1, with D hard to call. This CDR3 spans 15 amino acids. Germline V gene sequence: CDR1 SGHVS, CDR2 FQNEAQ. Trimming took 2 bases from V and 5 from J, leaving 15 bases between them. The CDR3 DNA sequence: TGTGCCAGCAGCTTATACGTCTCCGAACGAACTGAAGCTTTCTTT. Translating gives CASSLYVSERTEAFF.

The chain employs TRBV7-2 and TRBJ2-7; 7 bases map to TRBD2. CDR1 and CDR2 from the germline V gene are SGHTA and FQGNSA. There are 14 residues in the CDR3. With V trimmed by 1 base and J by 5 bases, 5 bases remained unmatched. The CDR3 sequence is CASSLGGRENEQYF. The CDR3 DNA reads TGTGCCAGCAGCTTAGGCGGGAGAGAGAACGAGCAGTACTTC.

The J gene is TRBJ2-5, the V gene TRBV5-1; tentatively, D is TRBD2 (5 bases). The germline gives CDR1 SGHRS, CDR2 YFSETQ. V lost 0 bases, J lost 5 bases, and 8 bases lay in between. The CDR3 has 13 residues. The CDR3: CASSLDREETQYF. CDR3 DNA: TGCGCCAGCAGCTTGGATAGGGAGGAGACCCAGTACTTC.

The rearrangement joins TRBV5-1 to TRBJ2-5; perhaps TRBD1 as D (7 bases). Germline V gene lookup returns CDR1 SGHRS and CDR2 YFSETQ. The CDR3 is 14 residues long. Between the trimmed V and J ends, which lost 4 bases and 1 base, there was a span of 11 bases. The DNA for the CDR3 is TGCGCCAGCAGCGCAGGGGGGACCCAAGAGACCCAGTACTTC. Translated: CASSAGGTQETQYF. Combining the CDR3 with reference TRBV5-1 and TRBJ2-5 gives the whole variable domain KAGVTQTPRYLIKTRGQQVTLSCSPISGHRSVSWYQQTPGQGLQFLFEYFSETQRNKGNFPGRFSGRQFSNSRSEMNVSTLELGDSALYLCASSAGGTQETQYFGPGTRLLVL.

The chain couples TRBV10-2 to TRBJ2-7; 9 bases align to TRBD1. The CDR3 contains 14 residues. The J segment lost 6 bases and the V segment lost 3 bases, leaving 6 bases of the junction unmatched. Per the germline V gene, CDR1 is WSHSY and CDR2 is SAAADI. DNA of the CDR3: TGCGCCAGCAGTGACCGGGACAGGGTAGGCGAGCAGTACTTC. This gives the protein CASSDRDRVGEQYF.

This clone was counted once. The V call is TRBV27, the J call TRBJ2-3; TRBD1 matches 11 bases. Germline V gene lookup returns CDR1 MNHEY and CDR2 SMNVEV (reference sequence). V was pared by 5 bases and J by 1 base, with 2 bases of the junction left unmatched. CDR3 size: 15 residues. CDR3 protein: CASSPGQGGTDTQYF. The CDR3 region has the DNA TGTGCCAGCAGTCCGGGACAGGGGGGCACAGATACGCAGTATTTT.

This sequence joins TRBV5-4 and TRBJ1-2, with unresolved D. The CDR3 spans 13 residues. Germline V gene lookup returns CDR1 SGHNT and CDR2 YYREEE (reference sequence). The V gene lost 4 bases and the J gene lost 4 bases, with 11 bases spanning the gap. The CDR3 sequence is CASSRNTGYGYTF. The CDR3 DNA reads as TGTGCCAGCAGCCGAAACACGGGCTATGGCTACACCTTC.

This clone was seen just once. The V and J genes are TRBV6-5 and TRBJ2-2; D tentatively fits TRBD1 or TRBD2 (6 bases each). V was shortened by 7 bases and J by 3 bases, with 12 bases between the two germline ends. Germline values: CDR1 MNHEY, CDR2 SVGAGI. The CDR3 covers 14 residues. The CDR3 loop reads CASTKGGDTGELFF. As DNA, the CDR3 is TGTGCCAGCACCAAGGGGGGAGACACCGGGGAGCTGTTTTTT.